This TCR beta chain was sequenced in a study of T cell changes during pregnancy in multiple sclerosis. This clone was seen more than once but under ten times. Trimming removed 8 bases from V and 2 bases from J, with 15 bases in between. Germline CDR1 MNHEY, CDR2 SVGAGI. This CDR3 contains 14 residues. Clones were read by immunoSEQ multiplex PCR, and TCRdb kept only the in-frame ones, dropping some. The sample includes about 36,000 clones, approximately 90% of them seen just once. This clonotype was sampled from a female donor with multiple sclerosis, enrolled in a pregnancy study. This sequence joins TRBV6-5 and TRBJ2-5; a weak D match, TRBD2 (6 bases). The sequencing used CD4+ T cells from peripheral blood mononuclear cells, collected in the first trimester of pregnancy. The CDR3 here is CASATPREQETQYF. Here the CDR3 DNA reads TGTGCCAGCGCAACCCCGCGGGAACAAGAGACCCAGTACTTC.